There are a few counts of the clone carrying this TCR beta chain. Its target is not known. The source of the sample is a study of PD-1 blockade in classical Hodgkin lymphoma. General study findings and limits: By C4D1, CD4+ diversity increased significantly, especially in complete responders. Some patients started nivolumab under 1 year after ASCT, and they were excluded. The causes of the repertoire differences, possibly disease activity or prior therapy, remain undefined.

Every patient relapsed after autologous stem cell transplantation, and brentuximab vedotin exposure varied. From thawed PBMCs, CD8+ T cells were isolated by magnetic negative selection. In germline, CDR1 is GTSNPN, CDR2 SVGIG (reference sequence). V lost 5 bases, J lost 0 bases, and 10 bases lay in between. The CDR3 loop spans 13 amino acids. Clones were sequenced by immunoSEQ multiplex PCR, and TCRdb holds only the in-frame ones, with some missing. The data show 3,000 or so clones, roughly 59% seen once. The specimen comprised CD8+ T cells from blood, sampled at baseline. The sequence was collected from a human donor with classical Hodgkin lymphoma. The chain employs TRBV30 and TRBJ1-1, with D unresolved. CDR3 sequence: CAWQAGMNTEAFF. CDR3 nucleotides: TGTGCCTGGCAGGCAGGCATGAACACTGAAGCTTTCTTT.